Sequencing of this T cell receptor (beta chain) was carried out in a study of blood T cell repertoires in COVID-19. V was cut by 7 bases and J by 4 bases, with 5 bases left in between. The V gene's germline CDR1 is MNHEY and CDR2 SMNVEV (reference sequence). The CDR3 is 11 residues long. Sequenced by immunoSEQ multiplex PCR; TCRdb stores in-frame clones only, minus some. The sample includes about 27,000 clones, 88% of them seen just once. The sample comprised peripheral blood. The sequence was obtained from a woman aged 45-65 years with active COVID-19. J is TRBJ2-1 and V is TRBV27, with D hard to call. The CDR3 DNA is TGTGCCAGCACCTCGTACAATGAGCAGTTCTTC. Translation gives CASTSYNEQFF.